This is a list of T cell receptor beta chains from one sample in a study of CD8+CD57+ T cells in acquired aplastic anemia. TCRdb ran MiXCR on the reads and lists one entry per CDR3 protein. The data contain about 200,000 distinct CDR3 sequences, 60% to 80% of them seen just once; the ten biggest clones take up about 60%. The sequenced material came from sorted CD4+, CD8+, or CD8+CD57+ T cells (not recorded which) from PBMCs. These receptors came from a human donor with aplastic anemia. CDR3s include the opening cysteine and the closing phenylalanine or tryptophan. D genes are given only for firm matches. Size tells how often a clone was seen (once, few, many) or the class of an expanded clone, and some rows leave it out.

cdr3_nt cdr3_aa j_call clone_size d_call v_call
TGTGCCTCAATGCGAGGGGGATACAATGAGCAGTTCTTC CASMRGGYNEQFF TRBJ2-1 - - TRBV10-3
TGTGCCAGCAGCGAGGGGACTAGCGGGGGGTCTCGTGAGCAGTTCTTC CASSEGTSGGSREQFF TRBJ2-1 many TRBD2 TRBV9
TGTGCCAGCAGCCAATTTGTAGGGTGGGGTAGGGAGCAGTTCTTC CASSQFVGWGREQFF TRBJ2-1 many - TRBV14
TGTGCCACCAGCAACAGGGGCGTCGCGAACACCGGGGAGCTGTTTTTT CATSNRGVANTGELFF TRBJ2-2 - TRBD1 TRBV15
TGCGCCAGCAGCTCCGAAAGGCCAGGGTTGGGGGAGACCCAGTACTTC CASSSERPGLGETQYF TRBJ2-5 - - TRBV5-1
TGTGCCAGCAGCTTAACGTTGGGGACCGTCAAGAACACTGAAGCTTTCTTT CASSLTLGTVKNTEAFF TRBJ1-1 - - TRBV7-9
TGCAGTGCGTCCCCCGGGACAGTAGAAGCTTTCTTT CSASPGTVEAFF TRBJ1-1 - TRBD1 TRBV20-1
TGTGCCAGCAGCATCCTTCGAAATGAGCAGTTCTTC CASSILRNEQFF TRBJ2-1 - - TRBV7-2
TGTGCCAGCAGCTTGGGGGCAGGGACAGATCAGCCCCAGCATTTT CASSLGAGTDQPQHF TRBJ1-5 many TRBD1 TRBV5-6
TGTGCCACCAGTGATTTGGCCGTAACCGGGGAGCTGTTTTTT CATSDLAVTGELFF TRBJ2-2 - - TRBV24-1
TGTGCCAGCAGCGTAACGAGGGACACTGAAGCTTTCTTT CASSVTRDTEAFF TRBJ1-1 - - TRBV11-3
TGTGCCACCAGTGACCCAGCGTTCGGGGCAGGGGCCAACGTCCTGACTTTC CATSDPAFGAGANVLTF TRBJ2-6 few - TRBV24-1
TGTGCCAGTAGTCGACAGGGGGCCACCTACGAGCAGTACTTC CASSRQGATYEQYF TRBJ2-7 - TRBD1 TRBV19
TGTGCCAGTAGTCCCCGGACCCTCTACAATGAGCAGTTCTTC CASSPRTLYNEQFF TRBJ2-1 once - TRBV19
TGTGCCAGCAGCGTTGACGGGAGCTTCTATGGCTACACCTTC CASSVDGSFYGYTF TRBJ1-2 - - TRBV9
TGTGCCAGCAGTTTAAGAGACAATCAGCCCCAGCATTTT CASSLRDNQPQHF TRBJ1-5 - - TRBV12-3/TRBV12-4
TGCAGCGTTGAAAGGGATAGCGGGAGGCGCACAGATACGCAGTATTTT CSVERDSGRRTDTQYF TRBJ2-3 few TRBD2 TRBV29-1
TGTGCCAGCAGCCCAAGGGCAGGGGGATTTGGAGATACGCAGTATTTT CASSPRAGGFGDTQYF TRBJ2-3 few TRBD1 TRBV7-3
TGTGCCTGTAGTACCGGGACCTACTATGGCTACACCTTC CACSTGTYYGYTF TRBJ1-2 - - TRBV19
TGTGCCAGCAGGAACAGAGCGGGGGAAACTGAAGCTTTCTTT CASRNRAGETEAFF TRBJ1-1 - - TRBV2
TGTGCCAGCAGCAGAATGGCCGGGACAGGGGGCGTGGGGCAGTACTTC CASSRMAGTGGVGQYF TRBJ2-7 - TRBD1 TRBV7-8
TGTGCCAGCAGCACCCTACAGGGTCCCTACGAGCAGTACTTC CASSTLQGPYEQYF TRBJ2-7 - - TRBV7-8
TGTGCCAGCAGTAGTGGCGGGGGGGAATACAATGAGCAGTTCTTC CASSSGGGEYNEQFF TRBJ2-1 many TRBD2 TRBV6-4
TGTGCCACCAGCAGAGTGACTAGCGGGGACTACGAGCAGTACTTC CATSRVTSGDYEQYF TRBJ2-7 many TRBD2 TRBV15
TGTGCCAGCACCCTGACAGGGAATTCACCCCTCCACTTT CASTLTGNSPLHF TRBJ1-6 - TRBD1 TRBV2
TGTGCCAGCAGCTTAAGACAGACGACTAGCACAGATACGCAGTATTTT CASSLRQTTSTDTQYF TRBJ2-3 few - TRBV7-8
TGTGCCAGCAGCTTCTCAGCGGGAGAGGACAACGAGCAGTACTTC CASSFSAGEDNEQYF TRBJ2-7 - TRBD2 TRBV7-3
TGCGCCAGCAGCCAGGACGGGGAAGCTTTCTTT CASSQDGEAFF TRBJ1-1 - - TRBV4-3
TGTGCCAGCAGCCCAAGCCCAAGTCCCTACGAGCAGTACTTC CASSPSPSPYEQYF TRBJ2-7 - - TRBV7-9
TGTGCCAGCAGCTTAAGTTGGGGACAGGATGACACTGAAGCTTTCTTT CASSLSWGQDDTEAFF TRBJ1-1 - TRBD1 TRBV7-9
TGTGCCAGCAGTTTAGCGCACAGGGATGGGGCTTTCTTT CASSLAHRDGAFF TRBJ1-1 - - TRBV12-3/TRBV12-4
TGTGCCAGCAGCCCTGGACAGGGAAGGGGAGCTTTCTTT CASSPGQGRGAFF TRBJ1-1 few TRBD1 TRBV14
TGTGCTAGCAGCTTGACGGGTGGAGAGACCCAGTACTTC CASSLTGGETQYF TRBJ2-5 few - TRBV7-3
TGTGCCAGCAGCTCAAATGAGGGGGGCACTGAAGCTTTCTTT CASSSNEGGTEAFF TRBJ1-1 - - TRBV7-8
TGTGCCAGCAGTGACTCGAGCTCTGGGGCCAACGTCCTGACTTTC CASSDSSSGANVLTF TRBJ2-6 many - TRBV6-4
TGTGCCAGCAGCACCAGGGACTCTCGCACAGATACGCAGTATTTT CASSTRDSRTDTQYF TRBJ2-3 - - TRBV9
TGTGCCAGCAGCGTTCAGAGTGGTGGTGGAGAGCAGTACTTC CASSVQSGGGEQYF TRBJ2-7 - - TRBV9
TGTGCCAGCAGCCTTCCATTAGGGACAACGAACACCGGGGAGCTGTTTTTT CASSLPLGTTNTGELFF TRBJ2-2 - - TRBV7-9
TGTGCCAGCAGCAGGGACGTAAGCTGGTCGCACACTGAAGCTTTCTTT CASSRDVSWSHTEAFF TRBJ1-1 - - TRBV7-2
TGTGCCAGCAGCTTGGACGGGACGAACACCGGGGAGCTGTTTTTT CASSLDGTNTGELFF TRBJ2-2 many - TRBV5-8
TGTGCCAGCAGTAGACTACCTTCCACCGGGGAGCTGTTTTTT CASSRLPSTGELFF TRBJ2-2 once - TRBV7-9
TGTGCCAGCAGCGCGCTGGGGGGCGGGAGCTACGAGCAGTACTTC CASSALGGGSYEQYF TRBJ2-7 - - TRBV7-3
TGCGCCAGCAGCTTGGGGGGACAGGTAAACTACGAGCAGTACTTC CASSLGGQVNYEQYF TRBJ2-7 once TRBD1 TRBV5-1
TGTGCCAGCAGTGAAGGGCAGGTGGGACGTTACGAGCAGTACTTC CASSEGQVGRYEQYF TRBJ2-7 few - TRBV2
TGTGCCAGCAGTGCGCCAAAACCGTCAAGGGAATTTTACACCTTC CASSAPKPSREFYTF TRBJ1-2 once - TRBV25-1
TGTGCCATCAGTGAGTCGGGCCCGAACACTGAAGCTTTCTTT CAISESGPNTEAFF TRBJ1-1 - - TRBV10-3
TGCAGCGTTGGTATGGGACGTCTTATCTATGGCTACACCTTC CSVGMGRLIYGYTF TRBJ1-2 - - TRBV20-1
TGTGCCAGCAGTTCCGGGACAGGGTCGGGAAAGCCCCAGCATTTT CASSSGTGSGKPQHF TRBJ1-5 few TRBD1 TRBV2
TGTGCCAGCAGCGTCGGGACAGGGTACGGCTATGGCTACACCTTC CASSVGTGYGYGYTF TRBJ1-2 - TRBD1 TRBV9
TGTGCCACCAGCAGGGGGACAGGGGGTATTCACGAGCAGTACTTC CATSRGTGGIHEQYF TRBJ2-7 - TRBD1 TRBV15
TGTGCCAGCAGTTACTTGAACACTGAAGCTTTCTTT CASSYLNTEAFF TRBJ1-1 once - TRBV7-9
TGCGCCAGCAGCTTGGGGGGACAGGATTCACCCCTCCACTTT CASSLGGQDSPLHF TRBJ1-6 few TRBD1 TRBV5-1
TGTGCCAGCTCACCCGACAGCTGGGGTAGCAATCAGCCCCAGCATTTT CASSPDSWGSNQPQHF TRBJ1-5 few - TRBV18
TGCAGCGTACTCGGGACTAGCGGGGATAATGAGCAGTTCTTC CSVLGTSGDNEQFF TRBJ2-1 - TRBD2 TRBV29-1
TGTGCCAGCAGTGAAATAGCTGCCTACAATGAGCAGTTCTTC CASSEIAAYNEQFF TRBJ2-1 few - TRBV2
TGTGCCAGCAGCCAAGACACTAGCGGGGGGGATACAGATCCGCAGTATTTT CASSQDTSGGDTDPQYF TRBJ2-3 - TRBD2 TRBV4-2
TGTGCCATCACGGAAGGAGCGGGGGTACCCTACAATGAGCAGTTCTTC CAITEGAGVPYNEQFF TRBJ2-1 few TRBD2 TRBV10-3
TGTGCCAGCAGCTTGGGACAGGGCGACACTGAAGCTTTCTTT CASSLGQGDTEAFF TRBJ1-1 many TRBD1 TRBV7-9
TGCAGTGCTAGTGGGACATCCTCCTACGAGCAGTACTTC CSASGTSSYEQYF TRBJ2-7 - - TRBV20-1
TGTGCCAGCAGCTTAACTCAGGCAGGTAGAGAGACCCAGTACTTC CASSLTQAGRETQYF TRBJ2-5 - - TRBV7-3